The present TCR beta chain was sequenced within a study of identifying expanded T cells in peripheral blood (dated by TCRdb to between 2018 and 2021). Study-level background: Four technical replicates, made by sequencing separate aliquots from the same pool of genomic DNA, were compared pairwise.

No immune events, such as infections, were documented for the healthy donors during the collection period. Time-dependent variance in a beta-binomial model of T-cell clone differential abundance was calibrated using healthy-donor blood repertoires as a training cohort. There were some 10 healthy donors in the training cohort, of whom 3 were female and 7 were male. Donor ages ranged from about 29 to 70 years, with an average of around 43 years. Obtained from a commercial supplier, whole blood was collected from each healthy donor at three time points set two to three weeks apart. Genomic DNA was extracted from unsorted whole blood for immunosequencing. The immunoSEQ Assay, which relies on bias-controlled multiplex PCR amplification of genomic DNA, was used to profile TCRbeta CDR3 regions. Per the original workflow: The absolute abundance of each unique TCRbeta CDR3 region was quantified after sequences were collapsed and filtered. Differential abundance was tested with two models: a binomial (Fisher-equivalent) model and a beta-binomial model that adds time-dependent variance fitted from healthy donors. Clones with fewer than 5 combined templates were excluded, and clones with Benjamini-Hochberg FDR below 0.01 were called differentially abundant. Using the form v = (b*log(k)+a)^2, the beta-binomial variance was modeled as a function of the total template count across the two samples. This is the immuneACCESS table as TCRdb keeps it, with only in-frame sequences that have V and J called. A part of the clones is gone; compared with another copy, unresolved V genes explain less than half, and the rest is unexplained. That table is the source of V, J and clone size, and D and trimming were worked out from the DNA. The sample table lists about 100,000 clones, about 87% of them with a count of one. The top ten clonotypes cover less than 7% of the sample.

Concerning this clone itself: It has no known antigen specificity. Within one base of it there is no much larger clone, and no base qualities were kept.

What the study reported, not specific to this receptor: Across all healthy-donor time intervals, the beta-binomial model significantly lowered both the number of clones called differentially abundant and the false-positive rate. The authors expected that over much longer intervals, such as months to years, biological variance in healthy repertoires might increase even further. Across all healthy donors, variance in clone template counts between approximately two-week samples was found to increase significantly with total template count. The binomial model flagged approximately 1.2 differentially abundant clones between technical replicates, compared with 15 to 17 over about 2 weeks and 19 over around 4 weeks.

CDR1 LGHNT and CDR2 FRNRAP were looked up in the germline V gene. Here V drops 3 bases and J drops 10 bases, and the junction holds 16 bases not matched to any gene. The CDR3 holds 17 amino acids from the cysteine to the phenylalanine. Just the 51-base CDR3 DNA is kept, in frame starting at base 1. Sequenced sample: blood. This sequence was found in a person aged 18-69 years in good health. The sequence is built from TRBV12-5 and TRBJ2-1; 9 nucleotides in the junction match TRBD2. The nucleotide sequence is given as TGTGCTAGTGGTTTAAGAAGCGGGATAGCGGGAGCGGGGGAGCAGTTCTTC. This translates into CASGLRSGIAGAGEQFF.